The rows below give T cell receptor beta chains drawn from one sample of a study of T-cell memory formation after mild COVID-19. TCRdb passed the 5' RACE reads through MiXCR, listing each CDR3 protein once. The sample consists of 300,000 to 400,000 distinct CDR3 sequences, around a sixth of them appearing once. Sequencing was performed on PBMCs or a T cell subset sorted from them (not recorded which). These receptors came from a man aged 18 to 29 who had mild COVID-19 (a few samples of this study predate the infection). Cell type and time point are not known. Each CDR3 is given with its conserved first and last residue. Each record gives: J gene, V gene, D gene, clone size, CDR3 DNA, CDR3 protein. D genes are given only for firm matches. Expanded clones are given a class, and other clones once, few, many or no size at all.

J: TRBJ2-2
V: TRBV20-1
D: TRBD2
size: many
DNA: TGCAGTGCTAAGACTAGCGGGGCTCCGAACACCGGGGAGCTGTTTTTT
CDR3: CSAKTSGAPNTGELFF

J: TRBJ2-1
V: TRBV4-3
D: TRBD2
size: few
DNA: TGCGCCAGCAGCCCAGAAACGGGACTAGCGGGGGGCTACAATGAGCAGTTCTTC
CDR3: CASSPETGLAGGYNEQFF

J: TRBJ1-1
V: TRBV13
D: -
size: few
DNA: TGTGCCAGCAGCTTAGGACTCACTGAAGCTTTCTTT
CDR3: CASSLGLTEAFF

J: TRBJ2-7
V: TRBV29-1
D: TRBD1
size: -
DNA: TGCAGCGTGAAACAGGGGGGCTCCTACGAGCAGTACTTC
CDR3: CSVKQGGSYEQYF

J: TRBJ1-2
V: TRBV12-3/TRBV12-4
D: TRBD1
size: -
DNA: TGTGCCAGCGATGGGACAGGCGGCGGCTACACCTTC
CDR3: CASDGTGGGYTF

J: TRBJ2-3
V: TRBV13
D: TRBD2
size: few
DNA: TGTGCCAGCAGAATACTAGCGGGGGGGCAAGATACGCAGTATTTT
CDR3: CASRILAGGQDTQYF

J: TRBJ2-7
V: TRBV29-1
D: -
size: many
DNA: TGCAGCGTTCTACAGGTAACACACGAGCAGTACTTC
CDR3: CSVLQVTHEQYF

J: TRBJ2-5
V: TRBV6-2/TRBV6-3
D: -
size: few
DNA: TGTGCCAGCAGCCGCGAAGGGACCCAGTACTTC
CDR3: CASSREGTQYF

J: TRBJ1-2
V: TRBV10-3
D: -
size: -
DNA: TGTGCCATCGTCCAGGGATTGGAATCTAACTATGGCTACACCTTC
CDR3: CAIVQGLESNYGYTF

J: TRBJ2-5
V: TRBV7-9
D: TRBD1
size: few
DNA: TGTGCCAGCAGCGTTCCCCGGGACAGAGTCCAAGAGACCCAGTACTTC
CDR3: CASSVPRDRVQETQYF

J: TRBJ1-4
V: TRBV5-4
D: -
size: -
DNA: TGTGCCAGCATCAACGGTGGAAAACTGTTTTTT
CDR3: CASINGGKLFF

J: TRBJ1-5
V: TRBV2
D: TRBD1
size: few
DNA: TGTGCCAGCAGTACACAGGGGGCGCTTGGCAATCAGCCCCAGCATTTT
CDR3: CASSTQGALGNQPQHF

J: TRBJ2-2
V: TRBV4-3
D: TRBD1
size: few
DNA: TGCGCCAGCAGCCAGGCCGGGACAGCCTTTAACACCGGGGAGCTGTTTTTT
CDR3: CASSQAGTAFNTGELFF

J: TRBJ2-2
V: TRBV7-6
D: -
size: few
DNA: TGTGCCAGCAGCTTTTTGTCAGCCGCGAACACCGGGGAGCTGTTTTTT
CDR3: CASSFLSAANTGELFF

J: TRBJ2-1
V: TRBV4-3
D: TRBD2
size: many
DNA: TGCGCCAGCAGCCGAAGTGGCGGGACTAGCGGCCCCAATGAGCAGTTCTTC
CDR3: CASSRSGGTSGPNEQFF

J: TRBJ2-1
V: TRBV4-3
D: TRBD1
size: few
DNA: TGCGCCAGCAGCGACGGGACAGGGGACAATGAGCAGTTCTTC
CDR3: CASSDGTGDNEQFF

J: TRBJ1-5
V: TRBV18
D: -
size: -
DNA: TGTGCCAGCTCACCACTCGGGGGTCAGCCCCAGCATTTT
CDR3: CASSPLGGQPQHF

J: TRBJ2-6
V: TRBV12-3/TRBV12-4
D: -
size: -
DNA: TGTGCCAGCAGTTTAGTGCAGGGGGGTGGGGCCAACGTCCTGACTTTC
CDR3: CASSLVQGGGANVLTF

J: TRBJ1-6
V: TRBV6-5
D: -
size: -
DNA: TGTGCCAGCAGTTACTCGAGGATTGGGGATTCACCCCTCCACTTT
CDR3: CASSYSRIGDSPLHF

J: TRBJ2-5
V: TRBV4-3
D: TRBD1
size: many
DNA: TGCGCCAGCAGCCAAGAAGTGGGACAGGGGGGAGAGACCCAGTACTTC
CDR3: CASSQEVGQGGETQYF

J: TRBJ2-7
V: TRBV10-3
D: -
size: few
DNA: TGTGCCATCAGGGACGGGTTTGAGCAGTACTTC
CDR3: CAIRDGFEQYF

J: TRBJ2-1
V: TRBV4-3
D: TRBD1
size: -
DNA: TGCGCCAGCAGCCAAGGCCGGGACAGGGGGAATGAGCAGTTCTTC
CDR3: CASSQGRDRGNEQFF

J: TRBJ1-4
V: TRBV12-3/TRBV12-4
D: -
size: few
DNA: TGTGCCAGCAGTCCAGGACATCCGCAGGAAAAACTGTTTTTT
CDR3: CASSPGHPQEKLFF

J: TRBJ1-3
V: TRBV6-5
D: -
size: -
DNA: TGTGCCAGCAGTTACTCCGCAGGGGGAAACACCATATATTTT
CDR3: CASSYSAGGNTIYF

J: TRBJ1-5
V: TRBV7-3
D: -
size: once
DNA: TGTGCCAGCAGCTTAGATTCAGCGGCGGGGCCCCAGCATTTT
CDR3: CASSLDSAAGPQHF

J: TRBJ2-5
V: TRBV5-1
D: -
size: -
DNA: TGCGCCAGCAGAGCCCCCGAGGGGTCGTTCCAAGAGACCCAGTACTTC
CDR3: CASRAPEGSFQETQYF